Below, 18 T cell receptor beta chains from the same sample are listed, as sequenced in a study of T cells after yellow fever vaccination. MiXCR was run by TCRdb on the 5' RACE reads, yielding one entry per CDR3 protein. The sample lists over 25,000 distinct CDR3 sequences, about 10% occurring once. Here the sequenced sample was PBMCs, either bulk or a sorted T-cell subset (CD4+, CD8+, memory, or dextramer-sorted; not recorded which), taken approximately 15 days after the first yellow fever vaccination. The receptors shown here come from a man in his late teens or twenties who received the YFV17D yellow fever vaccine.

In DNA form, the CDR3 reads TGTGCCAGCAGCTTATGGACTCGAGAGACCCAGTACTTC. Its translation is CASSLWTRETQYF. This sequence joins TRBV11-2 and TRBJ2-5, with D possibly TRBD2 on 5 matching bases. The V end lost 2 bases, the J end lost 4 bases, and 8 bases lay between the germline ends. Germline V lookup: CDR1 SGHAT, CDR2 FQNNGV. This CDR3 has 13 amino acids.

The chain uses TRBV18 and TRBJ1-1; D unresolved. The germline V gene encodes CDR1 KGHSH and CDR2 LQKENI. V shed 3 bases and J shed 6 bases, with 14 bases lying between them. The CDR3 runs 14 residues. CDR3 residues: CASSPLGSRAEAFF. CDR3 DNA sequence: TGTGCCAGCTCACCTTTGGGGAGTAGAGCTGAAGCTTTCTTT.

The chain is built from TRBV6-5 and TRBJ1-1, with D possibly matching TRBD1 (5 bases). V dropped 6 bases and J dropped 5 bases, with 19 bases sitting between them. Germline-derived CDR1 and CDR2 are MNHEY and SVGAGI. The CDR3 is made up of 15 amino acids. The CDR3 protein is CASSWGREGGTEAFF. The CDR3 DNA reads TGTGCCAGCAGCTGGGGACGGGAGGGTGGGACTGAAGCTTTCTTT.

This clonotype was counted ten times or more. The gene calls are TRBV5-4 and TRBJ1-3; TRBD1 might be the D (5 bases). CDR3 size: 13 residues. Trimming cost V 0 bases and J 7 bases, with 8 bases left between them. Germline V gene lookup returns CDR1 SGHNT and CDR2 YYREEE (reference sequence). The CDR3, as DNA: TGTGCCAGCAGCTTGGCCCAGGGCAACACCATATATTTT. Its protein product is CASSLAQGNTIYF.

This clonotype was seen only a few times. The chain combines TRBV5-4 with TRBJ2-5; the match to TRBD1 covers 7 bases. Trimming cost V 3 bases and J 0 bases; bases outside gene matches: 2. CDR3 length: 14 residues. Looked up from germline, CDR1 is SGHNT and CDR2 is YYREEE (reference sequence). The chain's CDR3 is CASSYDRDQETQYF. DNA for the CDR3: TGTGCCAGCAGCTACGACAGGGACCAAGAGACCCAGTACTTC.

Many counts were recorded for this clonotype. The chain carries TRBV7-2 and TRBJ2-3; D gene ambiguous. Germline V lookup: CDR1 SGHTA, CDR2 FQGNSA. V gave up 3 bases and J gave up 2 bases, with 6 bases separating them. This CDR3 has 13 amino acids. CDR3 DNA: TGTGCCAGCAGCTTGACAATCACAGATACGCAGTATTTT. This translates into CASSLTITDTQYF.

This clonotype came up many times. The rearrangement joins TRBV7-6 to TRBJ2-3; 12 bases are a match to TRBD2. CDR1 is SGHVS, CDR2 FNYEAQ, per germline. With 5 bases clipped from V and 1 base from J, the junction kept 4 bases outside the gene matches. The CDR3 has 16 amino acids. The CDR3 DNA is TGTGCCAGCAGCACCAGACTAGCGGGGGGCACAGATACGCAGTATTTT. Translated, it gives CASSTRLAGGTDTQYF.

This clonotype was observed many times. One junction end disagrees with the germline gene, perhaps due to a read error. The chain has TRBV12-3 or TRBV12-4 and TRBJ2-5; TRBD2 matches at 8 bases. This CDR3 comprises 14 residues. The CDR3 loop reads CASSLAGGEETQYF. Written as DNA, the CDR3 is TGCGCCAGCAGCTTGGCCGGGGGGGAAGAGACCCAGTACTTC.

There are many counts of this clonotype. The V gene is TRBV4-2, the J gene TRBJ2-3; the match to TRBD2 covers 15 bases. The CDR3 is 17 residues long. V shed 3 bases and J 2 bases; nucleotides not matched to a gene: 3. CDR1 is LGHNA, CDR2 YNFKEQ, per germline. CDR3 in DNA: TGTGCCAGCAGCCAGGGACTAGCGGGGGGTGTCACAGATACGCAGTATTTT. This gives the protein CASSQGLAGGVTDTQYF.

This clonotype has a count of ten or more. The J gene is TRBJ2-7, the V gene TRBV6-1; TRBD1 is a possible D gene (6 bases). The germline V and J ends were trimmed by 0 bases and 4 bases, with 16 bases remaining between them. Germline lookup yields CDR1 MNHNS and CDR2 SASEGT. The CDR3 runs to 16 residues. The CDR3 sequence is CASSEAVQGTGYEQYV. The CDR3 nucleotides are TGTGCCAGCAGTGAAGCGGTACAGGGTACGGGTTACGAGCAGTACGTC.

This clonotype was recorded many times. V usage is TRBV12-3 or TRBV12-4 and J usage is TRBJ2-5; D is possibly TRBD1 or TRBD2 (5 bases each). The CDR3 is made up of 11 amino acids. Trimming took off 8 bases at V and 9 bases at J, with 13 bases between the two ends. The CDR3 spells CASGGRAPQYF. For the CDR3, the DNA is TGTGCCAGCGGGGGTCGGGCTCCCCAGTACTTC.

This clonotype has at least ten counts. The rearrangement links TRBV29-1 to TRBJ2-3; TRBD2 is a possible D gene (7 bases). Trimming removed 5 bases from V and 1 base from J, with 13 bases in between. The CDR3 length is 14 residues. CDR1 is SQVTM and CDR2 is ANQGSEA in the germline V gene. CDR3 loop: CSVSRGRGTDTQYF. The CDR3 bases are TGCAGCGTTTCAAGGGGGAGGGGCACAGATACGCAGTATTTT.

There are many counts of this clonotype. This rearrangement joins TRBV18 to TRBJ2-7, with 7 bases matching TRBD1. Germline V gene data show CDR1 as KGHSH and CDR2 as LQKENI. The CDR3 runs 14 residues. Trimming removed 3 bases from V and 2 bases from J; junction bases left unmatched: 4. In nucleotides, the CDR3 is TGTGCCAGCTCACCTAGACAGGGAACCTACGAGCAGTACGTC. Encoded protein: CASSPRQGTYEQYV.

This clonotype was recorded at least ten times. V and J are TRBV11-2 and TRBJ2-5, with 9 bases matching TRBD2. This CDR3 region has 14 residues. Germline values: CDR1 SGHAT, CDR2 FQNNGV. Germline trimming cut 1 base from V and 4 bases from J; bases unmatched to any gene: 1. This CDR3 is CASSLGGGGETQYF. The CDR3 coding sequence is TGTGCCAGCAGCTTAGGCGGGGGGGGAGAGACCCAGTACTTC. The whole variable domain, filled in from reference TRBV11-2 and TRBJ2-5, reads EAGVAQSPRYKIIEKRQSVAFWCNPISGHATLYWYQQILGQGPKLLIQFQNNGVVDDSQLPKDRFSAERLKGVDSTLKIQPAKLEDSAVYLCASSLGGGGETQYFGPGTRLLVL.

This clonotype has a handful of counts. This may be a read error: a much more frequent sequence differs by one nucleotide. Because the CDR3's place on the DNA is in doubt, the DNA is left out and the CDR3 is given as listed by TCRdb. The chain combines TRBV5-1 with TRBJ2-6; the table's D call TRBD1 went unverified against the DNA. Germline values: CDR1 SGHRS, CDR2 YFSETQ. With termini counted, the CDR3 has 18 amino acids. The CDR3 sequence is CASSPGQLDTSVANVLTF.

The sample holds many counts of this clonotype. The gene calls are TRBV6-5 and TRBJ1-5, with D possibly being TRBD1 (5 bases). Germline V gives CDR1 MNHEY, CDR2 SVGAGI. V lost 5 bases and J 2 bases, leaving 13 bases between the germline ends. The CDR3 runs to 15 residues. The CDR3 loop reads CASSQGLVGNQPQHF. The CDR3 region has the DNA TGTGCCAGCAGTCAGGGACTAGTTGGCAATCAGCCCCAGCATTTT.

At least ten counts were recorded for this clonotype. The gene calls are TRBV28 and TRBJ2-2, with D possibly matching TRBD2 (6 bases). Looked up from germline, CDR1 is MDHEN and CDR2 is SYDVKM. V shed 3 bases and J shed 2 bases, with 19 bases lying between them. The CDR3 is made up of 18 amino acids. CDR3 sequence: CASSFREVQLFNTGELFF. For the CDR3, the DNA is TGTGCCAGCAGTTTCAGGGAGGTCCAACTTTTTAACACCGGGGAGCTGTTTTTT.

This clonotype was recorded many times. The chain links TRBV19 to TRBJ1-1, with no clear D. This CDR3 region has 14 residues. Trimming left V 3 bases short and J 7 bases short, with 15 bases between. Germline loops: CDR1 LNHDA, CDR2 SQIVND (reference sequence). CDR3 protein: CASSMTRVGGEAFF. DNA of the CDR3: TGTGCCAGTAGTATGACGAGGGTGGGCGGTGAAGCTTTCTTT.